A selection of T cell receptor beta chains follows, all from one sample in a study of blood T cell repertoires in COVID-19. Assay used: immunoSEQ multiplex PCR; TCRdb lists only in-frame clones, some missing. The repertoire consists of around 150,000 clones, with 60% to 80% occurring once and the leading ten covering approximately 8%. Sequenced input: peripheral blood. These receptors were taken from a man over 45 with active or convalescent COVID-19. The CDR3 runs from the conserved cysteine through the conserved F or W. The order of the fields is D gene, V gene, J gene, clone size, CDR3 DNA, CDR3 protein. The D gene is left open where the match is weak. Clone size appears in some rows only: once, few, many, or a class for an expanded clone.

>NA|TRBV4-1|TRBJ1-1|NA
TGCGCCAGCAGCCAAGATCGGGTTTGGAGGGAGAAAGCTTTCTTT
CASSQDRVWREKAFF
>TRBD2|TRBV28|TRBJ2-1|NA
TGTGCCAGCAGGGGGACTAGCGGAGTCTACAATGAGCAGTTCTTC
CASRGTSGVYNEQFF
>NA|TRBV6-6|TRBJ1-5|NA
TGTGCCAGCAGTTACTCCGGGGATAGCAATCAGCCCCAGCATTTT
CASSYSGDSNQPQHF
>TRBD1|TRBV7-2|TRBJ1-1|NA
TGTGCCAGCAGTTCTATGCAGGGGGTTGCGACTGAAGCTTTCTTT
CASSSMQGVATEAFF
>NA|TRBV24-1|TRBJ2-7|many
TGTGCCACCAGTGATCTCAGGGGTTACGAGCAGTACTTC
CATSDLRGYEQYF
>NA|TRBV6-2/TRBV6-3|TRBJ1-5|NA
TGTGCCAGCAGTTACTCGAATAGGACACCCGGGGGGCCCCAGCATTTT
CASSYSNRTPGGPQHF
>TRBD2|TRBV5-1|TRBJ2-7|NA
TGCGCCAGCAGCTTGTCGGGAGTGGGAGGGCCGGAGGAGCAGTACTTC
CASSLSGVGGPEEQYF
>TRBD1|TRBV23-1|TRBJ2-5|NA
TGCGCCAGCAGTCACCTCGACAGGGGGCGAGGGGAGACCCAGTACTTC
CASSHLDRGRGETQYF
>TRBD2|TRBV10-3|TRBJ2-7|NA
TGTGCCATCAGGTCGTTAGCGGGCGAGCAGTACTTC
CAIRSLAGEQYF
>TRBD1|TRBV28|TRBJ2-2|NA
TGTGCCAGCAGTTCCCTAGGACAGGGGGTCACCGGGGAGCTGTTTTTT
CASSSLGQGVTGELFF
>NA|TRBV9|TRBJ1-2|NA
TGTGCCAGCAGCACTAATCGCCTACAAGGTCCCTATGGCTACACCTTC
CASSTNRLQGPYGYTF
>TRBD1|TRBV5-6|TRBJ1-6|NA
TGTGCCAGCAGTCAAACCGGGACAGGCGATTCACCCCTCCACTTT
CASSQTGTGDSPLHF
>TRBD2|TRBV5-1|TRBJ2-3|NA
TGCGCCAGCAGCTTGAATTCGGGAGGGCAGGTAGATACGCAGTATTTT
CASSLNSGGQVDTQYF
>NA|TRBV15|TRBJ1-2|once
TGTGCCACCAGCAGAGATTTGGGGGGGGACTATGGCTACACCTTC
CATSRDLGGDYGYTF
>NA|TRBV28|TRBJ2-7|NA
TGTGCCAGCAGTTTCTCGACCGGAGCTTTATTATACGAGCAGTACTTC
CASSFSTGALLYEQYF
>NA|TRBV19|TRBJ1-5|NA
TGTGCCAGTAGTAACCGGGGACAAAGCGGTCAGCCCCAGCATTTT
CASSNRGQSGQPQHF
>TRBD1|TRBV7-9|TRBJ1-2|NA
TGTGCCAGCAGGGGGACAGGGGTTTTTTCCTATGGCTACACCTTC
CASRGTGVFSYGYTF
>NA|TRBV24-1|TRBJ2-3|once
TGTGCCACCAGTGATTTGAGACAGGCGGGCACAGATACGCAGTATTTT
CATSDLRQAGTDTQYF
>NA|TRBV7-9|TRBJ1-1|NA
TGTGCCAGCAGCTTAAGGGGTGGACCGCTAAACACTGAAGCTTTCTTT
CASSLRGGPLNTEAFF
>TRBD2|TRBV7-9|TRBJ2-2|NA
TGTGCCAGCAGCAACGGACTAGCGGTCGGGGAGCTGTTTTTT
CASSNGLAVGELFF
>NA|TRBV9|TRBJ2-5|NA
TGTGCCAGCAGCGTAGAATCTAGCTCGGAGACCCAGTACTTC
CASSVESSSETQYF
>NA|TRBV28|TRBJ1-1|NA
TGTGCCAGCAGTTTATCATGGGGGCGAGAAGCTGAAGCTTTCTTT
CASSLSWGREAEAFF
>NA|TRBV5-1|TRBJ1-1|NA
TGCGCCAGCGGACGCGACAGAGACACTGAAGCTTTCTTT
CASGRDRDTEAFF
>TRBD2|TRBV6-5|TRBJ2-2|NA
TGTGCCAGCAGTTACTCTACTAGCGGGGCCGGGGAGCTGTTTTTT
CASSYSTSGAGELFF
>NA|TRBV3-1/TRBV3-2|TRBJ2-5|few
TGTGCCAGCAGCCAAGATGGTACTAGAGGTCAAGAGACCCAGTACTTC
CASSQDGTRGQETQYF
>TRBD2|TRBV29-1|TRBJ2-3|NA
TGCAGCGTTCCGTCGACTAGCGGGATTACGGATACGCAGTATTTT
CSVPSTSGITDTQYF
>NA|TRBV9|TRBJ1-1|NA
TGTGCCAGCAGCCTGACACTGAACACTGAAGCTTTCTTT
CASSLTLNTEAFF
>NA|TRBV5-4|TRBJ2-7|NA
TGTGCCAGCAGCTCCCCCGGGTCTTTTTCCTACGAGCAGTACTTC
CASSSPGSFSYEQYF
>TRBD2|TRBV2|TRBJ2-1|NA
TGTGCCAGCAGACCGGGACTAGCAGATGTTAATGAGCAGTTCTTC
CASRPGLADVNEQFF
>NA|TRBV2|TRBJ1-2|once
TGTGCCAGCAGTTTTCGTTCCGGGACTAACTATGGCTACACCTTC
CASSFRSGTNYGYTF
>TRBD2|TRBV30|TRBJ2-7|NA
TGTGCCTGGGGCGGGAGACCGACGAGCGAGCAGTACTTC
CAWGGRPTSEQYF
>TRBD1|TRBV5-1|TRBJ2-2|few
TGCGCCAGCAGCTTAAGGGACAGGGTCCTCCCCGGGGAGCTGTTTTTT
CASSLRDRVLPGELFF
>NA|TRBV12-1|TRBJ2-2|NA
TGTGCCAGCAGCTTTGCGCGGGCAGGGGGAGAAACCGGGGAGCTGTTTTTT
CASSFARAGGETGELFF
>TRBD1|TRBV30|TRBJ1-5|NA
TGTGCCTGGAGTCCAGGGGGTCAGGCCCAGCATTTT
CAWSPGGQAQHF
>TRBD2|TRBV3-1/TRBV3-2|TRBJ2-1|NA
TGTGCCAGCAGAACAGCGGGAGGGCATTACAATGAGCAGTTCTTC
CASRTAGGHYNEQFF
>NA|TRBV2|TRBJ2-1|NA
TGTGCCACCTTAGGGGGGGGCGGGAATGAGCAGTTCTTC
CATLGGGGNEQFF
>NA|TRBV10-2|TRBJ1-5|NA
TGCGCCAGCAGTGAGCAAAATCAGCCCCAGCATTTT
CASSEQNQPQHF